This TCR beta chain came from a study of T cell responses to AZD1222 COVID-19 vaccine. General study points: The sample set comprised mostly white British donors with more females, and clonal diversity was possibly underestimated. Among AZD1222 vaccinees, only 5 to 7 were seropositive at baseline. Spike-specific TCR breadth and depth were elevated following two AZD1222 doses.

Measured with immunoSEQ multiplex PCR; TCRdb has only the in-frame clones, and not every one. The sample includes about 140,000 clones. This CDR3 has 16 residues. From germline, CDR1 is SGHRS and CDR2 YFSETQ. Trimming stripped 3 bases from V and 2 bases from J, with 17 bases between. As for this clone: Its target is unknown.

The sample was peripheral blood. This sequence joins TRBV5-1 and TRBJ1-1; perhaps TRBD1 as D (6 bases). The receptor's source is an adult in good health. The CDR3 DNA is TGCGCCAGCAGCTGGGGGCCCTGGGGAGGTAACACTGAAGCTTTCTTT. It specifies CASSWGPWGGNTEAFF. The complete variable domain, with remaining parts taken from reference TRBV5-1 and TRBJ1-1, reads KAGVTQTPRYLIKTRGQQVTLSCSPISGHRSVSWYQQTPGQGLQFLFEYFSETQRNKGNFPGRFSGRQFSNSRSEMNVSTLELGDSALYLCASSWGPWGGNTEAFFGQGTRLTVV.